These 4 T cell receptor beta chains share one sample of origin, sequenced in a study of regulatory T cells in long-lasting Graves disease. CDR3-region Arm-PCR and iRepertoire HTBI primers produced the TCR beta libraries. In TCRdb, the multiplex PCR reads were re-called with MiXCR into one record per CDR3 protein. Here the sample spans 560,000 or so distinct CDR3 sequences, around 16% being singletons. The time point denotes: newly diagnosed GD, antithyroid drugs for less than 3 months. RNA extracted from PBMCs served as the sequencing template. These records were also assigned to another study, of T cells in Graves' hyperthyroidism and ophthalmopathy.

Specimen: peripheral blood mononuclear cells (PBMCs), collected at new diagnosis, from a patient treated with antithyroid drugs. The receptors shown here come from a man in his late teens or twenties with Graves disease.

The CDR3 sequence is CASSSTTRDTIYF. The CDR3, as DNA: TGTGCCAGCAGTTCAACCACCCGAGACACCATATATTTT. V usage is TRBV12-3 or TRBV12-4 and J usage is TRBJ1-3; no reliable D call. Trimming left V 4 bases short and J 8 bases short, with 12 bases between. The CDR3 runs 13 residues.

The V and J genes are TRBV28 and TRBJ1-1, with TRBD1 as a possible D gene (5 bases). The CDR3 contains 14 residues. Germline values: CDR1 MDHEN, CDR2 SYDVKM. V was pared by 2 bases and J by 5 bases, with 12 bases between. The CDR3 DNA reads as TGTGCCAGCAGTTTACGTACTTGGGGGACTGAAGCTTTCTTT. This gives the protein CASSLRTWGTEAFF.

The chain joins TRBV24-1 to TRBJ2-5; D possibly corresponds to TRBD1 (6 bases). Trimming took 4 bases from V and 7 from J, leaving 12 bases between them. From germline, CDR1 is KGHDR and CDR2 SFDVKD. This CDR3 contains 13 residues. DNA of the CDR3: TGTGCCACCAGTGACCCAGGGGAAACGACCCAGTACTTC. This gives the protein CATSDPGETTQYF.

This clonotype was recorded a few times. The chain carries TRBV9 and TRBJ2-5; D unresolved. CDR1 and CDR2 (germline): SGDLS, YYNGEE. The CDR3 covers 14 residues. Trimming removed 0 bases at V and 0 bases at J, with 6 bases between. CDR3 loop: CASSVGSYQETQYF. The CDR3 nucleotides read TGTGCCAGCAGCGTAGGCTCGTACCAAGAGACCCAGTACTTC.